The clone carrying this TCR beta chain was observed at least ten times. Germline CDR1 reads SQVTM; CDR2 reads ANQGSEA. Trimming pared 4 bases from V and 6 bases from J, leaving 7 bases between. The CDR3 has 10 amino acids. The data originate from a study of regulatory T cells in long-lasting Graves disease. Investigators prepared the TCR beta libraries by applying iRepertoire HTBI primers and Arm-PCR of CDR3 regions. TCRdb re-derived calls from the multiplex PCR reads in MiXCR, one entry per CDR3 protein. The repertoire holds roughly 400,000 distinct CDR3 sequences, approximately 16% seen once, with around 7.6% in the top ten. Time point: newly diagnosed GD, antithyroid drugs for less than 3 months. The TCR library was prepared using RNA isolated from PBMCs. This same sample was also part of a study on T cells in Graves' hyperthyroidism and ophthalmopathy.

The clonotype comes from a woman in her 40s with Graves disease. The sample was peripheral blood mononuclear cells (PBMCs), taken at new diagnosis, from a patient treated with antithyroid drugs. The chain recombines TRBV29-1 with TRBJ2-7; D ambiguous. The CDR3 nucleotides read TGCAGCGTTGGTTTGGGCGAGCAGTACTTC. It encodes CSVGLGEQYF.